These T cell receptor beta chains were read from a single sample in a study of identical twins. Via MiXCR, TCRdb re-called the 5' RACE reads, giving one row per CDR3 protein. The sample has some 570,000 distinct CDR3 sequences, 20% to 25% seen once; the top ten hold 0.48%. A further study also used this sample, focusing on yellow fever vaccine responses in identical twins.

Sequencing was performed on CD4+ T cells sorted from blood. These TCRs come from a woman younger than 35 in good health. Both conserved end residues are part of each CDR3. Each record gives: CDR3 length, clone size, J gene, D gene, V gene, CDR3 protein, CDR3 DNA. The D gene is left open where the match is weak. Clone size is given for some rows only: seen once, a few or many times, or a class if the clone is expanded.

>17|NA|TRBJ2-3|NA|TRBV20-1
CSARDRKDSASTDTQYF
TGCAGTGCTAGAGACCGAAAGGACAGCGCTAGCACAGATACGCAGTATTTT
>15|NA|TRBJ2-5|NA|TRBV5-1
CASSRRDTYQETQYF
TGCGCCAGCAGCAGGCGGGACACTTACCAAGAGACCCAGTACTTC
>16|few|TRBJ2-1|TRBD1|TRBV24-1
CATSDPGGNSYNEQFF
TGTGCCACCAGTGACCCAGGGGGTAATTCGTACAATGAGCAGTTCTTC
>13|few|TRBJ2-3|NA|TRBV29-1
CSVELVVTDTQYF
TGCAGCGTAGAACTAGTTGTCACAGATACGCAGTATTTT
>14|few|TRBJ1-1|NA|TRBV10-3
CAISESGGVTEAFF
TGTGCCATCAGTGAGTCGGGTGGGGTCACTGAAGCTTTCTTT
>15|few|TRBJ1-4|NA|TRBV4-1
CASSQSLASGEKLFF
TGCGCCAGCAGCCAATCACTAGCGTCGGGTGAAAAACTGTTTTTT
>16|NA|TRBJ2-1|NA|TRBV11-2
CASSLAREPTYNEQFF
TGTGCCAGCAGCTTAGCCCGAGAACCCACCTACAATGAGCAGTTCTTC
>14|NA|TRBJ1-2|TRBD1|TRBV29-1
CSVADRGFNYGYTF
TGCAGCGTCGCCGACAGGGGCTTCAACTATGGCTACACCTTC
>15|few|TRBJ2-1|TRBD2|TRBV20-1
CSARDASGGPNEQFF
TGCAGTGCTAGAGATGCTAGCGGGGGGCCAAATGAGCAGTTCTTC
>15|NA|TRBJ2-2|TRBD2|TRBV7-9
CASSLLAGRPGELFF
TGTGCCAGCAGCTTACTAGCGGGGAGACCCGGGGAGCTGTTTTTT
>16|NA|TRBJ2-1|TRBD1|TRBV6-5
CASSYGGTGNINEQFF
TGTGCCAGCAGTTACGGGGGGACAGGCAATATTAATGAGCAGTTCTTC
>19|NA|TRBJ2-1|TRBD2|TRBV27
CASSSRLAGGTGTNNEQFF
TGTGCCAGCAGTTCCCGACTAGCGGGAGGGACTGGGACAAACAATGAGCAGTTCTTC
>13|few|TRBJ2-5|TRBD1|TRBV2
CASSPQGWETQYF
TGTGCCAGCAGCCCACAGGGGTGGGAGACCCAGTACTTC
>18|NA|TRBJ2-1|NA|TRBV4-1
CASSQDRGRGDLRNEQFF
TGCGCCAGCAGCCAAGATCGGGGGCGGGGCGATTTGAGGAATGAGCAGTTCTTC
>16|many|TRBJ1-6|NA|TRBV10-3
CAISESFQSGNSPLHF
TGTGCCATCAGTGAGTCCTTCCAGTCGGGTAATTCACCCCTCCACTTT
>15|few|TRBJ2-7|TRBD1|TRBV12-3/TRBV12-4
CASSLRGQGGYEQYF
TGTGCCAGCAGTTTAAGGGGACAGGGGGGGTACGAGCAGTACTTC
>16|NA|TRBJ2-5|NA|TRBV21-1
CASSKATSGGLGTQYF
TGTGCCAGCAGCAAAGCGACTAGCGGGGGCCTAGGGACCCAGTACTTC
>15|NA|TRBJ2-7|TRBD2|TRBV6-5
CASSYSGTNSYEQYF
TGTGCCAGCAGTTACTCCGGGACTAACTCCTACGAGCAGTACTTC
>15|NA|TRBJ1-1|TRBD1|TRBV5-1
CASSKNRGPGTEAFF
TGCGCCAGCAGCAAAAACAGGGGACCCGGCACTGAAGCTTTCTTT
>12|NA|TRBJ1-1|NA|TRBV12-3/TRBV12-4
CASSFWTTEAFF
TGTGCCAGCAGTTTCTGGACCACTGAAGCTTTCTTT
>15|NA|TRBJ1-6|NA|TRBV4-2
CASSQEAGVGSPLHF
TGTGCCAGCAGCCAAGAAGCAGGGGTAGGGTCACCCCTCCACTTT
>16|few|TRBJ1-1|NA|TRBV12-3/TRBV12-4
CASSLASTALNTEAFF
TGTGCCAGCAGTTTAGCGTCTACAGCATTGAACACTGAAGCTTTCTTT
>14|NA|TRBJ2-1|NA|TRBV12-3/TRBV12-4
CASSFSGLNNEQFF
TGTGCCAGCAGCTTTAGCGGCCTAAACAATGAGCAGTTCTTC
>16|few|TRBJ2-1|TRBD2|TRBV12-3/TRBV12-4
CASSLAGLAVSNEQFF
TGTGCCAGCAGTTTAGCCGGACTAGCGGTGTCCAATGAGCAGTTCTTC
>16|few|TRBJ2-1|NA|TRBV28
CASSRPGLQTYNEQFF
TGTGCCAGCAGCCGACCGGGTCTCCAGACCTACAATGAGCAGTTCTTC
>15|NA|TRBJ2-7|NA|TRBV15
CATSEGGVSPYEQYF
TGTGCCACCAGCGAGGGGGGGGTTTCACCCTACGAGCAGTACTTC
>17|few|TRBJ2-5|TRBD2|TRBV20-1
CSARGLTSGTYQETQYF
TGCAGTGCTAGGGGACTGACTAGCGGGACCTACCAAGAGACCCAGTACTTC
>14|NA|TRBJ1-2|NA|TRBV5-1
CASSLSTDYYGYTF
TGCGCCAGCAGCTTGTCGACAGACTACTATGGCTACACCTTC
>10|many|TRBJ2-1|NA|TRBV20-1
CSAWYNEQFF
TGCAGTGCTTGGTACAATGAGCAGTTCTTC
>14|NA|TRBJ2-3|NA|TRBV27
CASSFRGLRDTQYF
TGTGCCAGCAGTTTCAGGGGACTGAGAGATACGCAGTATTTT
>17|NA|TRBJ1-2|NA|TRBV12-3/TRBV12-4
CASSLGVSPTGNYGYTF
TGTGCCAGCAGTTTAGGGGTATCACCGACAGGCAACTATGGCTACACCTTC
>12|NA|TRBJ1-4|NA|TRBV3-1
CASSQDYEKLFF
TGTGCCAGCAGCCAAGATTATGAAAAACTGTTTTTT
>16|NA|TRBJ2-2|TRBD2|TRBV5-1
CASSLYSSGVTGELFF
TGCGCCAGCAGCTTGTACTCTAGCGGGGTTACCGGGGAGCTGTTTTTT
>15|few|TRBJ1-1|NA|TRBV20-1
CSAPVTEVAYTEAFF
TGCAGTGCCCCGGTCACGGAGGTCGCCTACACTGAAGCTTTCTTT
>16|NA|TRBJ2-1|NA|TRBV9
CASSVIGGGSGNEQFF
TGTGCCAGCAGCGTAATCGGGGGCGGGAGCGGCAATGAGCAGTTCTTC
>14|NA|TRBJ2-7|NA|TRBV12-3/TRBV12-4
CASSSRALGYEQYF
TGTGCCAGCAGTTCCCGGGCCCTGGGGTACGAGCAGTACTTC
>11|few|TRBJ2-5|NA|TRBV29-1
CSVEGMETQYF
TGCAGCGTTGAAGGGATGGAGACCCAGTACTTC
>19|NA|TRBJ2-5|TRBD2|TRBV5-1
CASSLARLGLAGVSETQYF
TGCGCCAGCAGCTTGGCCAGGCTGGGACTAGCGGGAGTGTCGGAGACCCAGTACTTC
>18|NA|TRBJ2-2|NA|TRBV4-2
CASSRKGSGGTNTGELFF
TGTGCCAGCAGCCGAAAAGGGTCCGGGGGCACGAACACCGGGGAGCTGTTTTTT
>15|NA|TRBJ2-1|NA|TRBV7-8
CASSVKPGPWDEQFF
TGTGCCAGCAGCGTTAAACCGGGTCCCTGGGATGAGCAGTTCTTC